A single sample is the source of the 7 T cell receptor beta chains below, sequenced in a study of regulatory T cells in long-lasting Graves disease. Regarding time point: newly diagnosed GD, antithyroid drugs for less than 3 months. RNA from PBMCs was the source of the TCR library. TCR beta libraries were built with iRepertoire HTBI primers and Arm-PCR of CDR3 regions. Via MiXCR, TCRdb re-called the multiplex PCR reads, giving one row per CDR3 protein. The data show under 250,000 distinct CDR3 sequences, around 20% seen once. The sequencing used peripheral blood mononuclear cells (PBMCs), collected at new diagnosis, from a patient treated with antithyroid drugs. The receptors stem from a female donor with Graves disease.

This clonotype was counted at least ten times. This chain joins TRBV12-3 or TRBV12-4 and TRBJ2-7; 8 bases align to TRBD1. This CDR3 spans 15 amino acids. The junction had 8 bases not matched to a gene; V was cut back by 2 bases and J by 5 bases. The CDR3 here is CASSLRVAGGNEQYF. Written as DNA, the CDR3 is TGTGCCAGCAGTTTAAGGGTGGCAGGGGGCAACGAGCAGTACTTC.

This clonotype was found many times. CDR3 sequence: CATSDSRTGHEKLFF. The CDR3 DNA follows: TGTGCCACCAGTGATTCACGGACAGGCCATGAAAAACTGTTTTTT. The rearrangement joins TRBV24-1 to TRBJ1-4, with TRBD1 matching over 7 bases. The CDR3 has 15 residues. Germline trimming cut 2 bases from V and 6 bases from J; bases unmatched to any gene: 5. CDR1 is KGHDR, CDR2 SFDVKD, per germline.

This clonotype has a count of ten or more. The rearrangement joins TRBV5-1 to TRBJ2-7; D call uncertain. V was clipped by 0 bases and J by 5 bases, with 9 bases between them. CDR1 SGHRS and CDR2 YFSETQ come from the germline V gene. The CDR3 covers 13 residues. The chain's CDR3 is CASSLGRWDEQYF. Here the CDR3 DNA reads TGCGCCAGCAGCTTGGGCCGGTGGGACGAGCAGTACTTC.

A note on this clonotype: A junction boundary mismatches the germline segment, possibly from a read error. The V gene is TRBV5-4, the J gene TRBJ2-3; perhaps TRBD2 as D (8 bases). Germline CDR1 and CDR2: SGHNT and YYREEE (reference sequence). The CDR3 has 14 amino acids. CDR3 sequence (DNA): TGTGCCAGCAGCTTGCGGGAGGGGGCAGATGCGCAGTATTTT. This encodes CASSLREGADAQYF.

This clonotype has at least ten counts. This chain connects TRBV27 to TRBJ2-7; D not certain. Trimming shortened V by 0 bases and J by 3 bases, and 9 bases separated the two germline ends. Germline V lookup: CDR1 MNHEY, CDR2 SMNVEV (reference sequence). The CDR3 totals 14 residues. CDR3 bases: TGTGCCAGCAGTTTATCGAGGTACGGCTACGAGCAGTACTTC. This encodes CASSLSRYGYEQYF.

The sample holds many counts of this clonotype. V and J are TRBV7-2 and TRBJ2-3; weak D call: TRBD2 (6 bases). Germline CDR1 is SGHTA and CDR2 is FQGNSA. The length of the CDR3 is 14 residues. V gave up 3 bases and J gave up 2 bases, with 9 bases separating them. The CDR3 DNA follows: TGTGCCAGCAGCTTGGGACTTTTCACAGATACGCAGTATTTT. It specifies CASSLGLFTDTQYF. The complete variable domain, with remaining parts taken from reference TRBV7-2 and TRBJ2-3, reads GAGVSQSPSNKVTEKGKDVELRCDPISGHTALYWYRQSLGQGLEFLIYFQGNSAPDKSGLPSDRFSAERTGGSVSTLTIQRTQQEDSAVYLCASSLGLFTDTQYFGPGTRLTVL.

This clonotype was seen at least ten times. V usage is TRBV7-6 and J usage is TRBJ1-6, with 7 nucleotides matching TRBD1. V was pared by 5 bases and J by 7 bases, with 8 bases of the junction left unmatched. The CDR3 extends over 15 amino acids. From germline, CDR1 is SGHVS and CDR2 FNYEAQ. CDR3: CASSLRGDRNSPLHF. DNA for the CDR3: TGTGCCAGCAGCCTTAGAGGGGACAGAAATTCACCCCTCCACTTT.